This note documents a single TCR beta chain sequence. The antigen remains undetermined. It was with a sample-barcoded 5' primer and a J-beta primer mix that a second PCR of about 7 to 12 cycles was run. TCRdb processed the 5' RACE reads anew with MiXCR; each CDR3 protein has one entry. This table has roughly 700,000 distinct CDR3 sequences, approximately 25% appearing once. The germline V gene encodes CDR1 SGHTA and CDR2 FQGNSA. This CDR3 contains 16 residues. Trimming shortened V by 3 bases and J by 2 bases, and 11 bases separated the two germline ends. The data were obtained in a study of blood T cells in healthy people across ages. Study-wide background: Template switching picked up about one barcoded beta molecule for each two T cells.

Findings and limits, study-wide: The CMV status of each donor remained undetermined, and this could have confounded shifts in expanded clonotypes.

The same data also went into a second study, on T cells of mothers and their children. That source reports: Samples were provided by three healthy Caucasian mothers and their six children. There were over 10 million TCR beta CDR3 reads from each mother and around 2.7 million from each child.

The rearrangement links TRBV7-2 to TRBJ2-6; D remains ambiguous. Sequencing was carried out using blood. The receptor was derived from a boy between 10 and 17 years old in good health. This CDR3 is CASSFWSGTGANVLTF. The DNA for the CDR3 is TGTGCCAGCAGCTTTTGGTCAGGTACTGGGGCCAACGTCCTGACTTTC.